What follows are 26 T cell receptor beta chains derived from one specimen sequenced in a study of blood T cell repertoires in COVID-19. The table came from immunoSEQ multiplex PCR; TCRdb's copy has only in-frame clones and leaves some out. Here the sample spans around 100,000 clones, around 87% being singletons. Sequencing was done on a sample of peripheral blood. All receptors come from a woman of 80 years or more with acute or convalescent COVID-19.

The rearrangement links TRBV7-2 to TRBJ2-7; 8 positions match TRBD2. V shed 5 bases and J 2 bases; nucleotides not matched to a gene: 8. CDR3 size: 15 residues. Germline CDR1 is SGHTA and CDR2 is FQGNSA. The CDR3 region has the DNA TGTGCCAGCAGCCCCGGTGGAGCGGGGGCCTACGAGCAGTACTTC. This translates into CASSPGGAGAYEQYF. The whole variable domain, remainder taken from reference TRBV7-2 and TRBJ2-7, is GAGVSQSPSNKVTEKGKDVELRCDPISGHTALYWYRQSLGQGLEFLIYFQGNSAPDKSGLPSDRFSAERTGGSVSTLTIQRTQQEDSAVYLCASSPGGAGAYEQYFGPGTRLTVT.

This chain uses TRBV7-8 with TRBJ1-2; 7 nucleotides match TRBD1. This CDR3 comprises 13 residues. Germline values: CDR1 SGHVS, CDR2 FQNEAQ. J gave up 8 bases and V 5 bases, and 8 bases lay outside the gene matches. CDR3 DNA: TGTGCCAGCAGCCCAGGGACAGTCGGCGGCTACACCTTC. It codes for CASSPGTVGGYTF.

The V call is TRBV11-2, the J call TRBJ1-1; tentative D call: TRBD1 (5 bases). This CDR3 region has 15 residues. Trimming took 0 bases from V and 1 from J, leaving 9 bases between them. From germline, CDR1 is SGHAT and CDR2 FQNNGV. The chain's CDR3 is CASSLDTGKNTEAFF. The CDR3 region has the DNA TGTGCCAGCAGCTTAGATACAGGAAAGAACACTGAAGCTTTCTTT.

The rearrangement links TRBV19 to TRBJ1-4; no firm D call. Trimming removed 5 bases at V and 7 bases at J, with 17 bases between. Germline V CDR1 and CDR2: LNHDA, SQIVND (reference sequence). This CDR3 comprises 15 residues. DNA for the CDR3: TGTGCCAGTAGTCCTGGACCGGTCAGCGGTGAAAAACTGTTTTTT. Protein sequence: CASSPGPVSGEKLFF.

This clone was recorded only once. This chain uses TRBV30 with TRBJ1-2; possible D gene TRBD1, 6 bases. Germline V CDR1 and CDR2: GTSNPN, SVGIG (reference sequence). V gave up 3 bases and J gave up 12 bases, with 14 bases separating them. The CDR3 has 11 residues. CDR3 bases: TGTGCCTGGAGATTACAGGGTTCTCACACCTTC. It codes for CAWRLQGSHTF.

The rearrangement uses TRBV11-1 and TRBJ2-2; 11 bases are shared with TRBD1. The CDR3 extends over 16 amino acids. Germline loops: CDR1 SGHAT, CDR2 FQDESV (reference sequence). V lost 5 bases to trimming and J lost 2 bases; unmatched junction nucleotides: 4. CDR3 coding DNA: TGTGCCAGCAGCAGGGGGACAGGGGGAAACACCGGGGAGCTGTTTTTT. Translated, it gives CASSRGTGGNTGELFF. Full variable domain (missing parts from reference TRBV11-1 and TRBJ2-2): EAEVAQSPRYKITEKSQAVAFWCDPISGHATLYWYRQILGQGPELLVQFQDESVVDDSQLPKDRFSAERLKGVDSTLKIQPAELGDSAMYLCASSRGTGGNTGELFFGEGSRLTVL.

CDR3 bases: TGTGCCTGGAGTCCCAGGACAGTCTGGAACACTGAAGCTTTCTTT. Translating it yields CAWSPRTVWNTEAFF. The V and J genes are TRBV30 and TRBJ1-1, with a possible D match to TRBD1 (6 bases). The CDR3 sequence is 15 residues long. The germline V gene has CDR1 GTSNPN and CDR2 SVGIG (reference sequence). Trimming pared 2 bases from V and 1 base from J, leaving 14 bases between.

The CDR3 DNA follows: TGCGCCAGCAGCCGTAGACCACCGGGGTATTTT. This encodes CASSRRPPGYF. This chain joins TRBV4-1 and TRBJ2-3; D is uncertain. V shed 4 bases and J shed 14 bases, with 13 bases lying between them. The CDR3 extends over 11 amino acids. Per germline, CDR1 MGHRA and CDR2 YSYEKL.

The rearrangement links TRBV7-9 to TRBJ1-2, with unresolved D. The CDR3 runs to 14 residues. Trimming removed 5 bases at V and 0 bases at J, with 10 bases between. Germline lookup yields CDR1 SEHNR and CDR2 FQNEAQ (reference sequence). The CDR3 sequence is CASSPSGANYGYTF. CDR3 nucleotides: TGTGCCAGCAGCCCTAGTGGAGCTAACTATGGCTACACCTTC.

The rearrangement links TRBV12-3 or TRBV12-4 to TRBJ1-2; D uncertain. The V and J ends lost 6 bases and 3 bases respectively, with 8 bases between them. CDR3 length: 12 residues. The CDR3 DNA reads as TGTGCCAGCAGCCCCGGAGACTATGGCTACACCTTC. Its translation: CASSPGDYGYTF.

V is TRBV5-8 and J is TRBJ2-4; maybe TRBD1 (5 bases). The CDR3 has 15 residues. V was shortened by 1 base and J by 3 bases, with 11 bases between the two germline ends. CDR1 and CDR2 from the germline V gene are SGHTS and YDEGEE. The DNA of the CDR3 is TGTGCCAGCAGCTTGAGGCTAACAGGCAAAAACATTCAGTACTTC. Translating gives CASSLRLTGKNIQYF.

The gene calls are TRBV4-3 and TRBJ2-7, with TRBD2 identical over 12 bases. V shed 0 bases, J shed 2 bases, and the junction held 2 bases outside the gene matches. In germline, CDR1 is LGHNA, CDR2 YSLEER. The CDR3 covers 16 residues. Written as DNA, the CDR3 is TGCGCCAGCAGCCAAGAGACTAGCGGGGGAACCTACGAGCAGTACTTC. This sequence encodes CASSQETSGGTYEQYF.

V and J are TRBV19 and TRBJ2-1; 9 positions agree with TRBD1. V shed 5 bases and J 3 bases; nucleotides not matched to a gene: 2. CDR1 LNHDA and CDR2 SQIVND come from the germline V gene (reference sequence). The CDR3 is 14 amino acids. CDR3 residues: CASSGQGFYNEQFF. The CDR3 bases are TGTGCCAGTAGTGGACAGGGGTTCTACAATGAGCAGTTCTTC.

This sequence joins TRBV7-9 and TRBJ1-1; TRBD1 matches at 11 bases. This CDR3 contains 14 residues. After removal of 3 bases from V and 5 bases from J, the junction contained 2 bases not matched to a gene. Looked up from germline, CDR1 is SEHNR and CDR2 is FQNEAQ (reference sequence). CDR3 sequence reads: CASSLGQGETEAFF. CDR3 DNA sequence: TGTGCCAGCAGCTTGGGACAGGGGGAGACTGAAGCTTTCTTT.

The CDR3 loop reads CASSVLGDIGEQFF. The CDR3 DNA reads as TGTGCCAGCAGCGTATTGGGCGATATCGGTGAGCAGTTCTTC. The rearrangement uses TRBV9 and TRBJ2-1, with unresolved D. This CDR3 is 14 amino acids long. Trimming stripped 1 base from V and 9 bases from J, with 14 bases between. Germline CDR1 reads SGDLS; CDR2 reads YYNGEE.

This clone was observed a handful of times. CDR3 amino acids: CASSEDASSFSGYTF. The CDR3 DNA sequence: TGTGCCAGCAGCGAGGATGCGTCGTCGTTTTCTGGCTACACCTTC. The chain joins TRBV6-5 to TRBJ1-2, with no clear D. The germline V gene has CDR1 MNHEY and CDR2 SVGAGI. V was cut by 6 bases and J by 7 bases, with 21 bases left in between. The length of the CDR3 is 15 residues.

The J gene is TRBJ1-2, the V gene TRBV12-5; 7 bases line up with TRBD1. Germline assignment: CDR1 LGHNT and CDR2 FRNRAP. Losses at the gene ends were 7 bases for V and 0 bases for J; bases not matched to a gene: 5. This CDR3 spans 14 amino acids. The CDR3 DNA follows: TGTGCTAGTGTAAGGACAGGTTCTAACTATGGCTACACCTTC. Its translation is CASVRTGSNYGYTF.

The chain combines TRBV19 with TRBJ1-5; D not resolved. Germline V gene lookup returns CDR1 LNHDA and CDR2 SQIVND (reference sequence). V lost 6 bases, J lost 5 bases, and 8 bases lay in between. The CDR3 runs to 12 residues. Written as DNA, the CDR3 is TGTGCCAGTAGCCTTAAGCATCAGCCCCAGCATTTT. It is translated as CASSLKHQPQHF. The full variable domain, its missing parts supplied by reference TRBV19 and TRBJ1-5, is DGGITQSPKYLFRKEGQNVTLSCEQNLNHDAMYWYRQDPGQGLRLIYYSQIVNDFQKGDIAEGYSVSREKKESFPLTVTSAQKNPTAFYLCASSLKHQPQHFGDGTRLSIL.

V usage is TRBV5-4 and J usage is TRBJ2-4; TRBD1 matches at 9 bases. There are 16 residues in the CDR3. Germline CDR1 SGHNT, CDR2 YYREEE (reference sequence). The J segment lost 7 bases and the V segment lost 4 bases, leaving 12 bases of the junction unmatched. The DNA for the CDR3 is TGTGCCAGCAGCCTCGCCGGGACAGGGATAGGGAACATTCAGTACTTC. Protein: CASSLAGTGIGNIQYF.

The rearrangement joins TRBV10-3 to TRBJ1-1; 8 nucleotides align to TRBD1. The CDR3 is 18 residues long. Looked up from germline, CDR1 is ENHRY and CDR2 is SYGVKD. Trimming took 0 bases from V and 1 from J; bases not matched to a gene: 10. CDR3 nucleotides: TGTGCCATCAGTGAGTCGAGCGCAGGGGGCTTACCGAACACTGAAGCTTTCTTT. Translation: CAISESSAGGLPNTEAFF.

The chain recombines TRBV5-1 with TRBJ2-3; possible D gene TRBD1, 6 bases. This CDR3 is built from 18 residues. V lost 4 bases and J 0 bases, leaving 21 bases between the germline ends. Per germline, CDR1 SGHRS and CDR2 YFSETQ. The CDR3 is CASSGGRGAGMSTDTQYF. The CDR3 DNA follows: TGCGCCAGCAGCGGGGGCAGAGGGGCCGGGATGAGCACAGATACGCAGTATTTT.

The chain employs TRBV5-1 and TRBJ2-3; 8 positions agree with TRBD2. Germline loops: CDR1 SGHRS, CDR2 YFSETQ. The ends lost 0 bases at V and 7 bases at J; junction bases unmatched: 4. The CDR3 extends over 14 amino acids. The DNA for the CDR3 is TGCGCCAGCAGCTTGGCCCAGCGGGAGAATACGCAGTATTTT. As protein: CASSLAQRENTQYF.

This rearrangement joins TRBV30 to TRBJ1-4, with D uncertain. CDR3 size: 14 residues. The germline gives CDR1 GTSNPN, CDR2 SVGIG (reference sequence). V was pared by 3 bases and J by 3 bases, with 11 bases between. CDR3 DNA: TGTGCCTGGAGGGCCGACGGAGCTAATGAAAAACTGTTTTTT. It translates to CAWRADGANEKLFF.

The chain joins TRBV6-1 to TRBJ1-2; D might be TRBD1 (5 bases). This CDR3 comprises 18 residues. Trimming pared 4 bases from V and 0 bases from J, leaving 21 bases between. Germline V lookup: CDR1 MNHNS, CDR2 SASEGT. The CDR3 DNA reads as TGTGCCAGCAGTGCCCCCTACCGCACAGGAGTTCCTAACTATGGCTACACCTTC. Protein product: CASSAPYRTGVPNYGYTF.

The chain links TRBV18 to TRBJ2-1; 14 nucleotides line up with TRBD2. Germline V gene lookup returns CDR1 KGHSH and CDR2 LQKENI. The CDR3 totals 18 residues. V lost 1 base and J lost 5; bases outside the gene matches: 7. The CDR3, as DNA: TGTGCCAGCTCACCACTCACGACTAGCGGGGGGGCGAACAATGAGCAGTTCTTC. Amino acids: CASSPLTTSGGANNEQFF.

CDR3: CASSYSRETEAFF. The CDR3 DNA sequence: TGTGCCAGCAGTTACTCTCGGGAAACTGAAGCTTTCTTT. The gene calls are TRBV6-6 and TRBJ1-1; D ambiguous. V lost 0 bases, J lost 5 bases, and 7 bases lay in between. The germline gives CDR1 MNHNY, CDR2 SVGAGI (reference sequence). The CDR3 loop spans 13 amino acids.